Sequencing of this TCR beta chain was carried out in a study of blood T cells in healthy people across ages. General study findings and limits: Correlation between TCR beta diversity and naive T cell percentage was strong. Naive and antigen-experienced cells were not separated, limiting conclusive comparison.

For this clonotype: The antigen is not known.

Every donor gave roughly 9.2 milliliters of peripheral blood. Then a second PCR, running about 6 to 12 cycles, was carried out with a sample-barcoded 5' primer and a J-beta primer mix. Every cDNA was tagged by a template-switch adaptor with 12 random nucleotides. MiXCR was run by TCRdb on the 5' RACE reads, yielding one entry per CDR3 protein. This sample yields 1.5 million or so distinct CDR3 sequences, of which 35% to 45% are seen a single time; just over 4% belongs to the top ten. Deletions cut 5 bases from V and 8 bases from J, with 15 bases between. The length of the CDR3 is 14 residues. The J gene is TRBJ1-4, the V gene TRBV12-3 or TRBV12-4; a weak D match, TRBD1 (6 bases). The origin of this receptor is a woman aged 18-35 years in good health. What was sequenced was blood. This CDR3 is CASSTQGLREKLFF. In nucleotides, the CDR3 is TGTGCCAGCAGTACCCAGGGGCTGAGGGAAAAACTGTTTTTT.